What follows describes a single TCR beta chain. Germline V gene sequence: CDR1 SGHDT, CDR2 YYEEEE. The ends lost 4 bases at V and 7 bases at J; junction bases unmatched: 11. This CDR3 is 15 amino acids long. The method was immunoSEQ multiplex PCR; TCRdb's version includes in-frame clones alone and lacks a portion of them. The table lists tens of thousands of clones, 93% of them singletons. The record originates from a study of T cell changes during pregnancy in multiple sclerosis. The receptor was derived from a female donor with multiple sclerosis, enrolled in a pregnancy study. The sequences come from peripheral blood, collected after pregnancy. The chain uses TRBV5-6 and TRBJ2-1; TRBD2 matches at 7 bases. The CDR3 loop is CASSPYSGLRNEQFF. The CDR3 nucleotides are TGTGCCAGCAGCCCGTATAGCGGGTTGAGAAATGAGCAGTTCTTC.